These T cell receptor beta chains were read from a single sample in a study of cytomegalovirus exposure and HLA in healthy donors. Generated by immunoSEQ multiplex PCR, the TCRdb table keeps only in-frame clones and is missing some. Of some 120,000 clones listed, around 85% are singletons. The sequenced sample consisted of PBMCs. The source is a man aged 18 to 29 in good health and CMV-seropositive. Both conserved end residues are part of each CDR3. The D gene is left open where the match is weak.

j_call: TRBJ1-1
v_call: TRBV19
d_call: .
cdr3_aa: CASRRGEKMNTEAFF

j_call: TRBJ2-2
v_call: TRBV4-3
d_call: .
cdr3_aa: CASSQEGTPLELFF

j_call: TRBJ2-1
v_call: TRBV18
d_call: TRBD2
cdr3_aa: CASSQAGGSYNEQFF

j_call: TRBJ1-6
v_call: TRBV12-5
d_call: TRBD1
cdr3_aa: CASVRTGENSPLHF

j_call: TRBJ1-1
v_call: TRBV6-5
d_call: TRBD1
cdr3_aa: CASRPHRGNTEAFF

j_call: TRBJ1-1
v_call: TRBV15
d_call: .
cdr3_aa: CAIASGMNTEAFF

j_call: TRBJ2-1
v_call: TRBV4-3
d_call: TRBD2
cdr3_aa: CASSQEGGRTDNEQFF

j_call: TRBJ1-2
v_call: TRBV7-9
d_call: .
cdr3_aa: CSSSLAQTGLGYTF

j_call: TRBJ2-2
v_call: TRBV7-6
d_call: TRBD2
cdr3_aa: CASSLSGTPNTGELFF

j_call: TRBJ2-5
v_call: TRBV5-6
d_call: .
cdr3_aa: CASRSYRQETQYF

j_call: TRBJ1-1
v_call: TRBV19
d_call: TRBD1
cdr3_aa: CASSPRTGVNTEAFF

j_call: TRBJ1-1
v_call: TRBV18
d_call: TRBD1
cdr3_aa: CASSPATGSNTEAFF

j_call: TRBJ2-1
v_call: TRBV11-2
d_call: TRBD2
cdr3_aa: CASSLPGLVPNEQFF

j_call: TRBJ1-1
v_call: TRBV13
d_call: .
cdr3_aa: CASSYSGAQAFF

j_call: TRBJ2-1
v_call: TRBV6-6
d_call: TRBD2
cdr3_aa: CASSYSSGEIYNEQFF

j_call: TRBJ1-1
v_call: TRBV5-1
d_call: TRBD1
cdr3_aa: CASSSSLGQDTEAFF

j_call: TRBJ1-5
v_call: TRBV7-9
d_call: .
cdr3_aa: CASSPQTGQPQHF

j_call: TRBJ2-2
v_call: TRBV9
d_call: .
cdr3_aa: CASSVDWGHGELFF

j_call: TRBJ2-2
v_call: TRBV19
d_call: .
cdr3_aa: CASSIERQTSGELFF

j_call: TRBJ2-1
v_call: TRBV20-1
d_call: .
cdr3_aa: CSARRYNEQFF

j_call: TRBJ2-5
v_call: TRBV5-4
d_call: .
cdr3_aa: CASSPTREQETQYF

j_call: TRBJ2-1
v_call: TRBV5-1
d_call: TRBD1
cdr3_aa: CASSRGQGGEQFF

j_call: TRBJ2-2
v_call: TRBV19
d_call: TRBD1
cdr3_aa: CASSTQGTRTGGLFF

j_call: TRBJ1-2
v_call: TRBV29-1
d_call: TRBD1
cdr3_aa: CSAPTGDYGYTF

j_call: TRBJ2-1
v_call: TRBV7-2
d_call: .
cdr3_aa: CASSLQHGEPSNEQFF

j_call: TRBJ1-1
v_call: TRBV5-1
d_call: TRBD1
cdr3_aa: CASSLERVRDRVLGTEAFF

j_call: TRBJ2-2
v_call: TRBV5-1
d_call: TRBD1
cdr3_aa: CASSLARDRGGGELFF

j_call: TRBJ2-2
v_call: TRBV29-1
d_call: .
cdr3_aa: CSVVNWTGELFF

j_call: TRBJ2-6
v_call: TRBV19
d_call: .
cdr3_aa: CASSHHTGSSGANVLTF

j_call: TRBJ1-4
v_call: TRBV9
d_call: .
cdr3_aa: CASSPRLGEGGETNEKLFF

j_call: TRBJ1-1
v_call: TRBV5-4
d_call: .
cdr3_aa: CASSPSGTIGTEAFF

j_call: TRBJ1-3
v_call: TRBV7-2
d_call: .
cdr3_aa: CASSRLSGYSGNTIYF

j_call: TRBJ2-2
v_call: TRBV7-2
d_call: .
cdr3_aa: CASSLVLVGGELFF

j_call: TRBJ2-1
v_call: TRBV5-4
d_call: .
cdr3_aa: CASSFFVGSNEQFF

j_call: TRBJ2-2
v_call: TRBV6-1
d_call: TRBD1
cdr3_aa: CASSEGQGLSGELFF

j_call: TRBJ1-2
v_call: TRBV4-1
d_call: TRBD1
cdr3_aa: CASSQGQSLYGYTF

j_call: TRBJ1-1
v_call: TRBV7-2
d_call: .
cdr3_aa: CASSLLSGVGTEAFF

j_call: TRBJ2-1
v_call: TRBV6-5
d_call: TRBD1
cdr3_aa: CASSFPGQGSNEQFF

j_call: TRBJ2-1
v_call: TRBV7-8
d_call: TRBD2
cdr3_aa: CASIQRGTSGDNEQFF

j_call: TRBJ1-1
v_call: TRBV5-1
d_call: .
cdr3_aa: CASRNEEGTYTEAFF

j_call: TRBJ1-2
v_call: TRBV6-5
d_call: .
cdr3_aa: CASTPGGRAHGYTF

j_call: TRBJ2-7
v_call: TRBV9
d_call: TRBD2
cdr3_aa: CASSPGTSGSYEQYF

j_call: TRBJ1-2
v_call: TRBV2
d_call: .
cdr3_aa: CASSDRGSWGYTF

j_call: TRBJ2-5
v_call: TRBV9
d_call: .
cdr3_aa: CASSVSPLVNQETQYF

j_call: TRBJ2-6
v_call: TRBV9
d_call: TRBD1
cdr3_aa: CASSVRDRVSGANVLTF

j_call: TRBJ2-7
v_call: TRBV4-3
d_call: .
cdr3_aa: CASSQDEYRYEQYF

j_call: TRBJ1-2
v_call: TRBV6-1
d_call: .
cdr3_aa: CASSTQRSLGYTF

j_call: TRBJ1-2
v_call: TRBV9
d_call: .
cdr3_aa: CASSAGFENGYTF

j_call: TRBJ2-3
v_call: TRBV7-8
d_call: TRBD2
cdr3_aa: CASSLAETSGDHTQYF

j_call: TRBJ2-5
v_call: TRBV12-5
d_call: .
cdr3_aa: CASGLGSSETQYF

j_call: TRBJ1-2
v_call: TRBV6-1
d_call: .
cdr3_aa: CASSYRANYGYTF

j_call: TRBJ1-4
v_call: TRBV18
d_call: TRBD1
cdr3_aa: CASSPLTGGFEKLFF

j_call: TRBJ1-4
v_call: TRBV11-1
d_call: TRBD1
cdr3_aa: CASSRDRLNEKLFF